Given below is one T cell receptor beta chain in context. The specificity of this receptor is unknown. Per-base quality was not reported, and no clone a single base away is much larger than it. Library preparation was by the immunoSEQ multiplex PCR assay. Imported from immuneACCESS, the table was reduced by TCRdb to in-frame sequences with V and J called. These copies leave out some clones; in studies compared against another copy, an unresolved V gene accounts for under half, and the cause of the remainder is not known. This sample has around 50,000 clones in its table, and about 88% of those were observed once. Around a sixth of the sample is taken by the ten largest. The data originate from a study of radiotherapy plus CTLA-4 blockade in lung cancer (dated by TCRdb to the late 2010s). For the wider study: Objective responses occurred in roughly 19% of enrolled patients, and under 40% achieved disease control. Findings and caveats that apply to the study as a whole: After treatment with radiotherapy and ipilimumab, TCR clones that came from tumors expanded in the peripheral blood. Early dynamic changes in blood T cell clones, together with increased serum interferon-beta after radiation, were reported as the strongest predictors of response.

Focal radiation therapy combined with CTLA-4 blockade (ipilimumab) was tested in patients with chemo-refractory metastatic non-small-cell lung cancer. Sequences were derived from peripheral blood, sampled from a patient treated with radiotherapy plus ipilimumab. This clonotype was sampled from a human donor with non-small cell lung cancer that progressed on radiotherapy plus ipilimumab. Some clones in this sample may be carry-over from other donors' samples.

The DNA reads as follows: TGCAGCGTTACAGGGATTACTGAAGCTTTCTTT. It specifies CSVTGITEAFF. Recombination connected TRBV29-1 to TRBJ1-1; a tentative D match to TRBD1 spans 6 bases. CDR1 and CDR2 (SQVTM, ANQGSEA) derive from the germline V gene. Its CDR3 holds 11 amino acids, cysteine through phenylalanine. The DNA shown is the 33-base CDR3, in frame from base 1. Trimming costs V 5 bases and J 5 bases, and their ends lie 9 bases apart.